This is a list of T cell receptor beta chains from one sample in a study of beta chain features in type 1 diabetes. The assay was immunoSEQ multiplex PCR, and TCRdb's table has in-frame clones only and misses some. The sample shows some 660,000 clones, 11% to 15% of them seen only once. Specimen: naive CD4+ T cells from blood. The receptor set was obtained from a man between 18 and 29 years old with type 1 diabetes. Each CDR3 is given with its conserved first and last residue. The D gene is left open where the match is weak. Clone size appears in some rows only: once, few, many, or a class for an expanded clone.

d_gene	v_gene	j_gene	abundance	CDR3aa	CDR3nt
.	TRBV30	TRBJ1-5	.	CAWSAGGTNPQPQHF	TGTGCCTGGAGTGCCGGCGGGACTAATCCTCAGCCCCAGCATTTT
TRBD2	TRBV28	TRBJ2-5	few	CATTSGVNQETQYF	TGTGCCACCACCAGCGGGGTGAACCAAGAGACCCAGTACTTC
.	TRBV7-2	TRBJ1-5	.	CASSPRRDQPQHF	TGTGCCAGCAGCCCGCGCAGGGATCAGCCCCAGCATTTT
.	TRBV30	TRBJ2-3	.	CAWSVQGFSTDTQYF	TGTGCCTGGAGTGTGCAGGGGTTCTCCACAGATACGCAGTATTTT
.	TRBV7-2	TRBJ2-5	.	CASSHQGLQGEETQYF	TGCGCCAGCAGCCACCAAGGTCTTCAGGGAGAAGAGACCCAGTACTTC
.	TRBV13	TRBJ1-4	few	CASSLAGAGRIGEKLFF	TGTGCCAGCAGCTTAGCGGGGGCAGGGAGGATTGGTGAAAAACTGTTTTTT
.	TRBV4-1	TRBJ1-5	few	CASSQEREQPQHF	TGCGCCAGCAGCCAAGAACGTGAACAGCCCCAGCATTTT
.	TRBV15	TRBJ2-7	few	CATSRARKVPDEQYF	TGTGCCACCAGCAGAGCACGGAAGGTACCGGACGAGCAGTACTTC
.	TRBV30	TRBJ2-7	.	CAWTPSSYEQYF	TGTGCCTGGACGCCGTCCTCCTACGAGCAGTACTTC
.	TRBV6-1	TRBJ2-3	.	CASSEALGSTDTQYF	TGTGCCAGCAGTGAAGCATTGGGATCCACAGATACGCAGTATTTT
.	TRBV9	TRBJ1-3	few	CASSFDSSGNTIYF	TGTGCCAGCAGCTTCGACAGCTCTGGAAACACCATATATTTT
TRBD2	TRBV4-1	TRBJ2-7	few	CASSQGKREGYEQYF	TGCGCCAGCAGCCAAGGGAAGCGGGAGGGCTACGAGCAGTACTTC
.	TRBV5-1	TRBJ1-4	.	CASSQQMRTDEKLFF	TGCGCCAGCAGCCAGCAAATGAGGACCGATGAAAAACTGTTTTTT
.	TRBV15	TRBJ1-5	.	CATSRDPGDQPQHF	TGTGCCACCAGCAGAGATCCGGGGGACCAGCCCCAGCATTTT
.	TRBV7-9	TRBJ2-3	few	CASGLDTQYF	TGTGCCAGCGGATTGGATACGCAGTATTTT
.	TRBV4-2	TRBJ1-1	few	CASSPLGGGLTEAFF	TGTGCCAGCAGCCCTCTCGGAGGGGGGTTAACTGAAGCTTTCTTT
.	TRBV6-5	TRBJ2-5	once	CASSYGAPISAETQYF	TGTGCCAGCAGTTACGGCGCCCCGATTTCGGCAGAGACCCAGTACTTC
.	TRBV27	TRBJ2-3	.	CASSLVEGTDTQYF	TGTGCCAGCAGTTTAGTAGAGGGAACAGATACGCAGTATTTT
.	TRBV2	TRBJ1-5	.	CASSFGLWQPQHF	TGTGCCAGCAGCTTCGGGCTCTGGCAGCCCCAGCATTTT
.	TRBV7-8	TRBJ1-3	few	CASSFSGRISGNTIYF	TGTGCCAGCAGCTTTTCAGGGAGAATTTCTGGAAACACCATATATTTT
.	TRBV14	TRBJ2-1	few	CASSQVRIEQFF	TGTGCCAGCAGCCAAGTGCGGATTGAGCAGTTCTTC
.	TRBV29-1	TRBJ2-1	.	CSVVVAIDNEQFF	TGCAGCGTTGTGGTAGCGATTGACAATGAGCAGTTCTTC
TRBD1	TRBV4-2	TRBJ2-6	few	CASSQDRGQSTTGANVLTF	TGTGCCAGCAGCCAAGATCGGGGACAGTCAACGACTGGGGCCAACGTCCTGACTTTC
TRBD1	TRBV6-5	TRBJ1-2	.	CASRRQGASNYGYTF	TGTGCCAGCAGACGACAGGGGGCTTCTAACTATGGCTACACCTTC
.	TRBV30	TRBJ1-1	.	CAWSVHEGTEAFF	TGTGCCTGGAGTGTACATGAGGGGACTGAAGCTTTCTTT
.	TRBV25-1	TRBJ2-7	few	CASSEFGTVYYEQYF	TGTGCCAGCAGTGAATTTGGAACAGTATACTACGAGCAGTACTTC
.	TRBV5-4	TRBJ2-3	few	CASSLGGSTDTQYF	TGTGCCAGCAGCTTAGGCGGAAGCACAGATACGCAGTATTTT
.	TRBV5-4	TRBJ1-1	.	CASSFSRDTEAFF	TGTGCCAGCAGCTTCTCTCGGGATACTGAAGCTTTCTTT
.	TRBV14	TRBJ1-5	few	CASVLNQPQHF	TGTGCCAGCGTCTTAAATCAGCCCCAGCATTTT
.	TRBV30	TRBJ2-7	.	CAWSPPPGTSYEQYF	TGTGCCTGGAGCCCGCCCCCCGGGACATCCTACGAGCAGTACTTC
TRBD1	TRBV5-1	TRBJ2-7	.	CASSLVLGTVYEQYF	TGCGCCAGCAGCTTGGTGTTAGGGACAGTCTACGAGCAGTACTTC
.	TRBV4-2	TRBJ1-1	few	CASSQGEALSEAFF	TGTGCCAGCAGCCAAGGTGAGGCCCTGTCTGAAGCTTTCTTT
TRBD1	TRBV25-1	TRBJ2-1	few	CASLGTGQNEQFF	TGTGCCAGCCTCGGGACAGGGCAGAATGAGCAGTTCTTC
.	TRBV20-1	TRBJ2-7	once	CSAPRGYEQYF	TGCAGTGCCCCCCGAGGGTACGAGCAGTACTTC
TRBD2	TRBV4-1	TRBJ2-3	.	CASRLAGAVDTQYF	TGCGCCAGCAGATTAGCGGGAGCGGTAGATACGCAGTATTTT
.	TRBV9	TRBJ2-1	once	CASSLGASVNEQFF	TGTGCCAGCAGCCTCGGGGCTAGCGTAAATGAGCAGTTCTTC
.	TRBV11-2	TRBJ2-5	.	CASTPGMTVQETQYF	TGTGCCAGCACACCGGGGATGACAGTACAAGAGACCCAGTACTTC
.	TRBV5-1	TRBJ2-7	few	CASSLDARSEQYF	TGCGCCAGCAGCTTGGATGCGCGATCCGAGCAGTACTTC
.	TRBV7-9	TRBJ1-6	.	CASSPTPSSYNSPLHF	TGTGCCAGCAGCCCGACACCGAGCTCCTATAATTCACCCCTCCACTTT
TRBD1	TRBV30	TRBJ1-5	few	CAWRTAGTGPNQPQHF	TGTGCCTGGAGGACGGCCGGGACAGGGCCCAATCAGCCCCAGCATTTT